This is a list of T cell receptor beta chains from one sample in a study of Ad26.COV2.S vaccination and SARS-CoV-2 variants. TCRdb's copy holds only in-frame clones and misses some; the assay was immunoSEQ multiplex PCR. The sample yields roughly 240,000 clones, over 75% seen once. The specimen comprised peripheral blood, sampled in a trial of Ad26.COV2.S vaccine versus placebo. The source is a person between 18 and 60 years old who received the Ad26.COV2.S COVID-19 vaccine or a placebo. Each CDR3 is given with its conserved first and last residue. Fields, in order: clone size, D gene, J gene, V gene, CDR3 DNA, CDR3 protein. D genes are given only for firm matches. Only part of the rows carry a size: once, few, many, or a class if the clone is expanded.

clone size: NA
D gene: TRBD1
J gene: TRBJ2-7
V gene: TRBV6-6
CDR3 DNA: TGTGCCAGCAGTTTTGACAGGGGATACGAGCAGTACTTC
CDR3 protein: CASSFDRGYEQYF

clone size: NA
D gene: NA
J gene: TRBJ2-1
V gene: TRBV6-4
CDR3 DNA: TGTGCCAGCAGTAGAGGGGCCCACAATGAGCAGTTCTTC
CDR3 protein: CASSRGAHNEQFF

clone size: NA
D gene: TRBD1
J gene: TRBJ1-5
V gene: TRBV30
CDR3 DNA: TGTGCCTGGAGTCCCCAGACAGGGGGCACGAGCAATCAGCCCCAGCATTTT
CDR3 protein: CAWSPQTGGTSNQPQHF

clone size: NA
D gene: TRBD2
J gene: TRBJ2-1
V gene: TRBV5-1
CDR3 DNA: TGCGCCAGCAGCTTAGGGCCGGGACAGTATAGCGGGAGGGCAGGCGCCTACAATGAGCAGTTCTTC
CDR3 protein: CASSLGPGQYSGRAGAYNEQFF

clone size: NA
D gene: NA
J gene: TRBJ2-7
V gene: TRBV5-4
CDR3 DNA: TGTGCCAGCAGCTTGGCCAGTTCCTCCTACGAGCAGTACTTC
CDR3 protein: CASSLASSSYEQYF

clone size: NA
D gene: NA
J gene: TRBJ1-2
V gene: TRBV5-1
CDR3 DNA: TGCGCCAGCAGCGAGGGACACCACGCAGGCTATGGCTACACCTTC
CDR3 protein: CASSEGHHAGYGYTF

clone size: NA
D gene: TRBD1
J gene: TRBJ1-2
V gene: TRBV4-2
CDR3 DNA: TGTGCCAGCAGCCAAGATTTGGGACAGGGAGGCTATGGCTACACCTTC
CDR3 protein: CASSQDLGQGGYGYTF

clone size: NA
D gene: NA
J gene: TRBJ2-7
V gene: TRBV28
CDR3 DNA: TGTGCCAGCAGTTTTACGGGGTTGAGCTCCTACGAGCAGTACTTC
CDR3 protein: CASSFTGLSSYEQYF

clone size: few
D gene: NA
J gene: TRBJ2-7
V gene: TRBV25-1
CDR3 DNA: TGTGCCAGCAGTGCTGCAGCGAGCTCCTACGAGCAGTACTTC
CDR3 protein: CASSAAASSYEQYF

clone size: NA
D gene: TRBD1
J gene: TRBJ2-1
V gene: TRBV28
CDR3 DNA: TGTGCCAGCAGTTTAATGAGACAGGGGGACAATGAGCAGTTCTTC
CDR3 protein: CASSLMRQGDNEQFF

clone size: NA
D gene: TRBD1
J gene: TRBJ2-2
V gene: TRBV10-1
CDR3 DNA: TGCGCCAGCAGTGATCTGCATTGTGAGGACAGGGGGATCAAGGCGGACACCGGGGAGCTGTTTTTT
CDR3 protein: CASSDLHCEDRGIKADTGELFF

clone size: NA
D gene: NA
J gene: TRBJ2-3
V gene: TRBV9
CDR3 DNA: TGTGCCAGCAGCGTAGGAAGTGGGAGCACAGATACGCAGTATTTT
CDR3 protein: CASSVGSGSTDTQYF

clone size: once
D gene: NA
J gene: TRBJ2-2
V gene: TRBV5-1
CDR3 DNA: TGCGCCAGCAGCTTGGGGTTAACGAACACCGGGGAGCTGTTTTTT
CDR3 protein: CASSLGLTNTGELFF

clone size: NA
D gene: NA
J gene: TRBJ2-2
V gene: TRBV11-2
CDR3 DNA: TGTGCCAGCAGCCCCCTGGGACTGGCAAACACCGGGGAGCTGTTTTTT
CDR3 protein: CASSPLGLANTGELFF

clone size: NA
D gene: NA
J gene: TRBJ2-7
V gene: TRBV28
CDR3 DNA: TGTGCCAGCATCCCCTCGGGCCCCATCTACGAGCAGTACTTC
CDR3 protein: CASIPSGPIYEQYF

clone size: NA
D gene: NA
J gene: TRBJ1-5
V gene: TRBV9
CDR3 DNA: TGTGCCAGCAGCGTTTCAGACAATCAGCCCCAGCATTTT
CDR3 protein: CASSVSDNQPQHF

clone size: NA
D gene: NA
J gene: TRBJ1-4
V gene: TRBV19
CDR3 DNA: TGTGCCAGTAGTACCGGGACGGTGAGGGAAAAACTGTTTTTT
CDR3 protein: CASSTGTVREKLFF

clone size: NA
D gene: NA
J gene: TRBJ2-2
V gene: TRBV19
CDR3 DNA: TGTGCCAGTAGTATCGAAGGGTCCACCGGGGAGCTGTTTTTT
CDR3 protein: CASSIEGSTGELFF

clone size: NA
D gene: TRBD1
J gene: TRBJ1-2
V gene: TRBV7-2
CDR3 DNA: TGTGCCAGCAGCCGGGACAGGGAGATGGTTGGCTACACCTTC
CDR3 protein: CASSRDREMVGYTF

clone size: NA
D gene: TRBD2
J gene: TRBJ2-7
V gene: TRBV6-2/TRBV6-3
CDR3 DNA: TGTGCCAGCAGTTACTCAAGCGGGGGGGCCAACGAGCAGTACTTC
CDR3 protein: CASSYSSGGANEQYF

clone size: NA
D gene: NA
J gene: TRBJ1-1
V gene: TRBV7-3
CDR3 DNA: TGTGCCAGCAGCTTAACGACGTTAGGCAGCGAAGCTTTCTTT
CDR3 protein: CASSLTTLGSEAFF

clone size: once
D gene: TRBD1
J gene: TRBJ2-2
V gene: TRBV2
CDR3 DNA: TGTGCCAGTAAACAGGGGGCGGGGACCGGGGAGCTGTTTTTT
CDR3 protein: CASKQGAGTGELFF

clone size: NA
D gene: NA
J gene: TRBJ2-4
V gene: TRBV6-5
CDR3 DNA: TGTGCCAGCAGCACACCCAGAGGTGCCAAAAACATTCAGTACTTC
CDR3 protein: CASSTPRGAKNIQYF

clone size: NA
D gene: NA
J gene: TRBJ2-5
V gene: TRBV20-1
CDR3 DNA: TGCAGTGCTAGTCCGGCAGAAGAGACCCAGTACTTC
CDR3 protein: CSASPAEETQYF

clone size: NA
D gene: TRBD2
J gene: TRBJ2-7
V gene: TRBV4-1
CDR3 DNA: TGCGCCAGCAGCCAAGGACTAGCGGGAGACTACGAGCAGTACTTC
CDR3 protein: CASSQGLAGDYEQYF

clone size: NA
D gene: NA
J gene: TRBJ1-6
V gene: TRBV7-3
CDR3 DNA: TGTGCCAGCAGCTTAGGGACGGATGATTCACCCCTCCACTTT
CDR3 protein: CASSLGTDDSPLHF

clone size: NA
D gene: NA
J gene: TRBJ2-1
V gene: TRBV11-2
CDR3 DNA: TGTGCCAGCAGCTTAGAACCAAGGGGGGATGAGCAGTTCTTC
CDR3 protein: CASSLEPRGDEQFF

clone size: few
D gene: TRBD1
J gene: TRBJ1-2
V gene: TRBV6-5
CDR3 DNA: TGTGCCATCCGCGGACAGGGAAGCTATGGCTACACCTTC
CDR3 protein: CAIRGQGSYGYTF

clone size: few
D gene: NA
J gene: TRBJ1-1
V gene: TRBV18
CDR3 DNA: TGTGCCAGCTCACCCATCGACAGCATGAACACTGAAGCTTTCTTT
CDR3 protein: CASSPIDSMNTEAFF

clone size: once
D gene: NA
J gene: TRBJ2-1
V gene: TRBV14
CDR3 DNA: TGTGCCAGCAGCCAGGGACTGCTGAATGAGCAGTTCTTC
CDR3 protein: CASSQGLLNEQFF

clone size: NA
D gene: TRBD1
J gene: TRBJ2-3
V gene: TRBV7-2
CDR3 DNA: TGTGCCAGCAGCTCCCCGGGGGGACAGGGACCCTACCCGCAGTATTTT
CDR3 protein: CASSSPGGQGPYPQYF

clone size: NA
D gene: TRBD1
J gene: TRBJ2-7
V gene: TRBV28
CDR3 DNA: TGTGCCAGCACGTCCCGGGACAGGGGCTCCTACGAGCAGTACTTC
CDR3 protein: CASTSRDRGSYEQYF

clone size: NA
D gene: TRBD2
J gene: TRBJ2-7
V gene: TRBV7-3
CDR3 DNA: TGTGCCAGCAGCCCCGGACTAGCGGGGAACGTGCAGTACTTC
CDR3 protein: CASSPGLAGNVQYF

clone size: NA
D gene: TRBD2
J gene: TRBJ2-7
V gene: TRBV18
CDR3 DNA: TGTGCCAGCTCTCCCTCGGGGGGGCAGTACGAGCAGTACTTC
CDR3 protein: CASSPSGGQYEQYF

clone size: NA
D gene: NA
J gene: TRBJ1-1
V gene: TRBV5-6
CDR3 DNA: TGTGCCAGTAGTTGGGGGCACACTGAAGCTTTCTTT
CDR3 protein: CASSWGHTEAFF

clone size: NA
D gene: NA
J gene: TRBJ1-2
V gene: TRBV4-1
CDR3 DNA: TGCGCCAGCAGCCATGATGACCTATCGGGGCAGAACTATGGCTACACCTTC
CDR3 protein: CASSHDDLSGQNYGYTF

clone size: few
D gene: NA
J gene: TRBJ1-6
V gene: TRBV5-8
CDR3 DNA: TGTGCCAGCAGCTTGGGGGGAATTAGTAATTCACCCCTCCACTTT
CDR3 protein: CASSLGGISNSPLHF